The clone carrying this T cell receptor (beta chain) was observed a few times. Its antigen is as yet unknown. This entry comes from a study of beta chain features in type 1 diabetes. Looking at the study overall: Healthy donors, compared against patients, showed similar age, gender and cell yields. Findings of the study overall: Whether HLA type affects TCRB rearrangement stayed undetermined in the present work. Shorter TCRB CDR3s, moderately but significantly so, were found in Type 1 diabetes patients in all four CD4+ subsets. A cDNA-based sequencing approach could over-represent cells with high TCR expression.

The CDR3 is 17 amino acids. Trimming cost V 1 base and J 2 bases; bases outside gene matches: 11. Germline V gives CDR1 LNHDA, CDR2 SQIVND (reference sequence). Since all of the isolated RNA was reverse transcribed, expressed TCRB transcripts were what got sequenced. Profiling relied on immunoSEQ multiplex PCR, and the TCRdb table lists in-frame clones only, not all of them. The sample consists of more than 140,000 clones, less than 10% of them appearing once. The source is a woman in her thirties or forties in good health. The chain uses TRBV19 and TRBJ2-7; 7 bases are shared with TRBD1. Sequenced input: central memory CD4+ T cells from blood. CDR3 DNA sequence: TGTGCCAGTAGTATAGGAGGGCCGACAGGGATACCCTACGAGCAGTACTTC. Protein product: CASSIGGPTGIPYEQYF.